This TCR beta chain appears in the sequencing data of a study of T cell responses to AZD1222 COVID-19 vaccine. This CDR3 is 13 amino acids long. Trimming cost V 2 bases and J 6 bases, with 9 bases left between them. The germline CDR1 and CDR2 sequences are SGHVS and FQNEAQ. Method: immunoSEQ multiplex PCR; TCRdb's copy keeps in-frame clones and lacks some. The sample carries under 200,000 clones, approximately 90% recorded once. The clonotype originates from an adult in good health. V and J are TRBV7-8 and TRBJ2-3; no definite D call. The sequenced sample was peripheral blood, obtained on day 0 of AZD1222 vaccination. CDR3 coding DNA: TGTGCCAGCAGCTTAAGGATAGGTGATACGCAGTATTTT. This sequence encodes CASSLRIGDTQYF.